These 11 T cell receptor beta chains were sequenced from one sample in a study of T cells expressing NK-cell markers. TCRdb re-called the 5' RACE reads; every CDR3 protein appears as one record, without DNA. Its table lists about 460,000 distinct CDR3 sequences. What was sequenced was blood T cells: a sorted CD56 or NKG2C T cell subset, CD4+ or CD8+ T cells, or bulk PBMC T cells (not recorded which). Receptors originate from a woman in her forties or fifties in good health.

The genes are TRBV3-1 and TRBJ2-1. This CDR3 has 14 amino acids. Germline V lookup: CDR1 LGHDT, CDR2 YNNKEL (reference sequence). The chain's CDR3 is CASSQDIGGNEQFF.

The CDR3 here is CASSLVRADTGELFF. This chain joins TRBV7-6 and TRBJ2-2. The V gene's germline CDR1 is SGHVS and CDR2 FNYEAQ. This CDR3 has 15 amino acids.

The CDR3 loop reads CASSHSRGDTQYF. V is TRBV9 and J is TRBJ2-3; the TCRdb D gene call, TRBD2, has no DNA to confirm it. This CDR3 region has 13 residues. Germline lookup yields CDR1 SGDLS and CDR2 YYNGEE.

The V and J genes are TRBV16 and TRBJ1-6; TCRdb's D gene call, TRBD1, goes unchecked for lack of DNA. The length of the CDR3 is 14 residues. Looked up from germline, CDR1 is KGHSY and CDR2 is FQNENV. The CDR3 region is CASRVTRPGSPLHF.

The chain employs TRBV18 and TRBJ1-4; the D gene TCRdb calls, TRBD1, cannot be checked with no DNA. CDR1 and CDR2 from the germline V gene are KGHSH and LQKENI. The CDR3 has 15 amino acids. The CDR3 protein is CASSPRGALNEKLFF.

The rearrangement joins TRBV5-4 to TRBJ2-5; TCRdb calls TRBD2, which cannot be checked without DNA. Germline lookup yields CDR1 SGHNT and CDR2 YYREEE (reference sequence). The CDR3 has 14 amino acids. CDR3 sequence reads: CASSRDSPWETQYF. Together with reference TRBV5-4 and TRBJ2-5, the CDR3 gives the full variable domain: ETGVTQSPTHLIKTRGQQVTLRCSSQSGHNTVSWYQQALGQGPQFIFQYYREEENGRGNFPPRFSGLQFPNYSSELNVNALELDDSALYLCASSRDSPWETQYFGPGTRLLVL.

The V and J genes are TRBV19 and TRBJ1-1; TCRdb proposes TRBD1, but this gene call is untestable without DNA. There are 14 residues in the CDR3. CDR1 is LNHDA and CDR2 is SQIVND in the germline V gene (reference sequence). CDR3 sequence reads: CASSGPDRVSEAFF.

The CDR3 sequence is CASSIVGQYGYTF. V usage is TRBV6-5 and J usage is TRBJ1-2; the TRBD1 assignment by TCRdb is unverifiable without DNA. Germline CDR1 and CDR2: MNHEY and SVGAGI. This CDR3 region has 13 residues.

The chain uses TRBV4-1 and TRBJ1-4. CDR1 and CDR2 from the germline V gene are MGHRA and YSYEKL. The CDR3 consists of 15 residues. This CDR3 reads CASSQEAPTNEKLFF.

The V and J genes are TRBV5-5 and TRBJ2-3; TCRdb names TRBD1, which stays unverified in the absence of DNA. Per the germline V gene, CDR1 is SGHKS and CDR2 is YYEKEE (reference sequence). This CDR3 spans 11 amino acids. The CDR3 is CASSLLGAQYF.

The CDR3 spells CAGGGTRGTDTQYF. The chain couples TRBV2 to TRBJ2-3; there is no DNA to check the TCRdb D call of TRBD1. Germline V gene sequence: CDR1 SNHLY, CDR2 FYNNEI. The CDR3 loop spans 14 amino acids.